These T cell receptor beta chains were read from a single sample in a study of blood T cell repertoires in COVID-19. Libraries were prepared by immunoSEQ multiplex PCR; TCRdb keeps only in-frame clonotypes and omits some of them. Here the sample spans about 320,000 clones, about nine tenths being singletons. Material for sequencing was PBMCs or T cells enriched from blood (not recorded which). The receptors come from a man aged 60 to 69 who had recovered from COVID-19. Each CDR3 is given with its conserved first and last residue. The D gene is left open where the match is weak. A clone size is listed for some rows: how often the clone was seen (once, few, many), or a class if it is expanded.

len	abundance	j_gene	d_gene	v_gene	CDR3nt	CDR3aa
16	NA	TRBJ1-3	NA	TRBV6-2/TRBV6-3	TGTGCCAGCAGTTACGCAGGACAGACCTCTGGAAACACCATATATTTT	CASSYAGQTSGNTIYF
16	once	TRBJ2-4	TRBD2	TRBV28	TGTGCCAGCAGTTTATTTGGACGGGGCGGGGGAAACATTCAGTACTTC	CASSLFGRGGGNIQYF
16	NA	TRBJ1-5	TRBD1	TRBV19	TGTGCCACCTCTGGACAGGGAACCCGGCTGGATCAGCCCCAGCATTTT	CATSGQGTRLDQPQHF
17	NA	TRBJ2-2	TRBD2	TRBV7-2	TGTGCCAGCAGCTTAGATGGACTAGCGGGAGCAAACGGGGAGCTGTTTTTT	CASSLDGLAGANGELFF
19	NA	TRBJ2-1	TRBD2	TRBV10-1	TGCGCCAGCAGTGGTAGGATAGCGGGAGGTCCGACGAACTACAATGAGCAGTTCTTC	CASSGRIAGGPTNYNEQFF
14	NA	TRBJ2-1	NA	TRBV11-3	TGTGCCAGCAGCTTAGGCTCGGACAGAAATGAGCAGTTCTTC	CASSLGSDRNEQFF
15	NA	TRBJ1-5	NA	TRBV3-1/TRBV3-2	TGTGCCAGCAGCCTCAGCTGGGGGCCGGATCAGCCCCAGCATTTT	CASSLSWGPDQPQHF
14	NA	TRBJ2-1	TRBD1	TRBV9	TGTGCCAGCAGCCGGACAGGGGCTTACAATGAGCAGTTCTTC	CASSRTGAYNEQFF
17	few	TRBJ1-2	NA	TRBV9	TGTGCCAGCAGCGTAGACCCCGGGCTAGGACAGTCGCATGGCTACACCTTC	CASSVDPGLGQSHGYTF
17	NA	TRBJ1-3	NA	TRBV4-1	TGCGCCAGCAGCCAAGCAGCGACAGGCACCGCTGGAAACACCATATATTTT	CASSQAATGTAGNTIYF
14	NA	TRBJ2-5	NA	TRBV18	TGTGCCAGCTCACCCCGGACAACCCAAGAGACCCAGTACTTC	CASSPRTTQETQYF
19	NA	TRBJ2-7	TRBD2	TRBV19	TGTGCCAGTAGTTTCGCGGGACTAGCGGGAGATGATACGGACTACGAGCAGTACTTC	CASSFAGLAGDDTDYEQYF
13	once	TRBJ2-1	TRBD2	TRBV9	TGTGCCAGCAGCCAATCGGGGGGGAATGAGCAGTTCTTC	CASSQSGGNEQFF
19	NA	TRBJ2-4	TRBD2	TRBV4-1	TGCGCCAGCAGATGGGTGGCTAGCGGGGATCAACTAGCCAAAAACATTCAGTACTTC	CASRWVASGDQLAKNIQYF
16	NA	TRBJ1-1	TRBD1	TRBV5-1	TGCGCCAGCAGCTTCTCGACAGGGACAATGAACACTGAAGCTTTCTTT	CASSFSTGTMNTEAFF
14	NA	TRBJ1-2	TRBD1	TRBV7-8	TGTGCCAGCAGCATGAGACAGGGCAGTGGGGGCTACACCTTC	CASSMRQGSGGYTF
15	few	TRBJ2-7	TRBD1	TRBV5-1	TGCGCCAGCAGCTTGGCCGGGACAGGGCCCTACGAGCAGTACTTC	CASSLAGTGPYEQYF
15	NA	TRBJ2-5	NA	TRBV6-5	TGTGCCAGCAGTTCCGCCTCGCGAGCGAAAGAGACCCAGTACTTC	CASSSASRAKETQYF
16	NA	TRBJ1-2	NA	TRBV30	TGTGCCTGGAGTATTGGGGACGCCAGAACGGGGGATGGCTACACCTTC	CAWSIGDARTGDGYTF
15	NA	TRBJ1-2	TRBD1	TRBV5-5	TGTGCCAGCAGCTTGATTACAGGGGGTATTTATGGCTACACCTTC	CASSLITGGIYGYTF
16	once	TRBJ2-7	TRBD1	TRBV7-9	TGTGCCAGCAGCAGCGGACAGGGGGCGAATCCCTACGAGCAGTACTTC	CASSSGQGANPYEQYF
14	NA	TRBJ2-6	NA	TRBV29-1	TGCAGCGTTGTCGGCGGGTCTGGGGCCAACGTCCTGACTTTC	CSVVGGSGANVLTF
14	NA	TRBJ2-5	NA	TRBV20-1	TGCAGTGCTAGTTGGCGGACTGAAGGCGTCCCCCAGTACTTC	CSASWRTEGVPQYF
16	NA	TRBJ2-6	NA	TRBV28	TGTGCCTCGACGGCAGGAAACGCTCTCGGGGCCAACGTCCTGACTTTC	CASTAGNALGANVLTF
19	NA	TRBJ2-3	TRBD2	TRBV28	TGTGCCAGCAGTTTCTCCGCGCCTAGCGGGAGGAAGGGCACAGATACGCAGTATTTT	CASSFSAPSGRKGTDTQYF
12	NA	TRBJ2-3	NA	TRBV1	TGCACCAGCAGCCCCGTGCCTAGGTCGCAGTATTTT	CTSSPVPRSQYF
15	NA	TRBJ2-2	TRBD2	TRBV28	TGTGCCAGCAGAGTAGCGGGAGCGAACACCGGGGAGCTGTTTTTT	CASRVAGANTGELFF
14	NA	TRBJ1-1	TRBD1	TRBV15	TGTGCCACCAGCAGGGACAGGGCTTACACTGAAGCTTTCTTT	CATSRDRAYTEAFF
15	NA	TRBJ2-1	TRBD2	TRBV28	TGTGCCAGCAGTTCGCCGGGACTAGCCGTCGATGAGCAGTTCTTC	CASSSPGLAVDEQFF
14	NA	TRBJ2-5	NA	TRBV9	TGTGCCAGCAGCACTCAGGGTGTTGGAGAGACCCAGTACTTC	CASSTQGVGETQYF
15	NA	TRBJ2-5	NA	TRBV5-5	TGTGCCAGCAGCTTATCCCAGGGTGGAGTTGAGACCCAGTACTTC	CASSLSQGGVETQYF
15	NA	TRBJ1-4	TRBD1	TRBV4-3	TGCGCCAGCAGCCAAGCCACAGGGGCGGGGGAAAAACTGTTTTTT	CASSQATGAGEKLFF
15	NA	TRBJ1-2	TRBD1	TRBV5-1	TGCGCCAGCAGCTTGGGACAGGGCTTTGGGGATGGCTACACCTTC	CASSLGQGFGDGYTF
18	NA	TRBJ2-3	NA	TRBV21-1	TGTGCCAGCAGCTTCGTCCCGGGACAGGGAAGGTGTACAGATACGCAGTATTTT	CASSFVPGQGRCTDTQYF
13	NA	TRBJ2-3	NA	TRBV7-3	TGTGCCAGCAGCTTATATACGGTAGATACGCAGTATTTT	CASSLYTVDTQYF
18	NA	TRBJ2-3	TRBD2	TRBV4-1	TGCGCCAGCAGCCAAGCCCCGCCGACTAGCGGATACACAGATACGCAGTATTTT	CASSQAPPTSGYTDTQYF
17	NA	TRBJ1-5	TRBD1	TRBV28	TGTGCCAGCAGTTCCTCCGGGACAGAGTATAGCAATCAGCCCCAGCATTTT	CASSSSGTEYSNQPQHF
13	NA	TRBJ1-2	NA	TRBV28	TGTGCCAGCACAGTTTGGGGGGGCTATGGCTACACCTTC	CASTVWGGYGYTF
16	NA	TRBJ2-7	NA	TRBV7-9	TGTGCCAGCAGCTCCACCTGGACGGAGGTCTCCTACGAGCAGTACTTC	CASSSTWTEVSYEQYF
15	few	TRBJ2-1	TRBD2	TRBV5-1	TGCGCCAGCAGCTCGCGGGGGAGCTCCTACAATGAGCAGTTCTTC	CASSSRGSSYNEQFF
15	NA	TRBJ1-5	TRBD1	TRBV2	TGTGCCAGCAGTGAAAGGACAGGGGGCAATCAGCCCCAGCATTTT	CASSERTGGNQPQHF
13	NA	TRBJ2-2	NA	TRBV20-1	TGCAGTGCTAGTTTCGCGAACACCGGGGAGCTGTTTTTT	CSASFANTGELFF
15	NA	TRBJ2-7	NA	TRBV4-2	TGTGCCAGCAGCCAAGGCGGGGTAAGGTCCTACGAGCAGTACTTC	CASSQGGVRSYEQYF
15	NA	TRBJ2-5	NA	TRBV5-1	TGCGCCAGCAGCCCGGGGAGCGGGCCCCAAGAGACCCAGTACTTC	CASSPGSGPQETQYF
15	NA	TRBJ2-1	TRBD2	TRBV9	TGTGCCAGCAGCCCTCAGAGTGGCGGGAGAAATGAGCAGTTCTTC	CASSPQSGGRNEQFF
15	NA	TRBJ2-1	TRBD2	TRBV19	TGTGCCAGTAGTCGGACTAGCGGGACAGTTGGAGAGCAGTTCTTC	CASSRTSGTVGEQFF
16	NA	TRBJ2-7	TRBD2	TRBV6-5	TGTGCCAGCAGTTACTCGTGGGGTAGCGGGAACTACGAGCAGTACTTC	CASSYSWGSGNYEQYF
16	NA	TRBJ1-2	TRBD1	TRBV28	TGTGCCAGCAGTAGGCCGGGACAGCCAAACCGCTATGGCTACACCTTC	CASSRPGQPNRYGYTF